Shown below are 7 T cell receptor beta chains from a single sample sequenced in a study of cytomegalovirus exposure and HLA in healthy donors. Vbeta (60) and Jbeta (13) primers were used in the PCR. Libraries were prepared by immunoSEQ multiplex PCR; TCRdb keeps only in-frame clonotypes and omits some of them. The table shows more than 150,000 clones, with around 83% occurring only once. The specimen sequenced was PBMCs. These TCRs come from a woman under 30 in good health and CMV-seronegative.

The J gene is TRBJ1-5, the V gene TRBV27; 9 bases align to TRBD1. J gave up 4 bases and V 5 bases, and 6 bases lay outside the gene matches. Germline V gene data show CDR1 as MNHEY and CDR2 as SMNVEV (reference sequence). The CDR3 has 15 amino acids. The CDR3 coding sequence is TGTGCCAGCAGTATGGGGACAGGGAGGAATCAGCCCCAGCATTTT. Translating gives CASSMGTGRNQPQHF.

This clone showed up just once. The chain employs TRBV10-2 and TRBJ1-5, with 7 nucleotides matching TRBD1. Germline assignment: CDR1 WSHSY and CDR2 SAAADI. With 7 bases clipped from V and 3 bases from J, the junction kept 6 bases outside the gene matches. The CDR3 extends over 14 amino acids. The CDR3 reads CASNPTGTNQPQHF. The CDR3 nucleotides are TGCGCCAGCAACCCGACAGGGACCAATCAGCCCCAGCATTTT.

In its sample, this clone was seen a few times. The chain combines TRBV29-1 with TRBJ1-4; D is possibly TRBD1 (5 bases). CDR1 is SQVTM, CDR2 ANQGSEA, per germline. V shed 4 bases and J shed 8 bases, with 14 bases lying between them. CDR3 length equals 13 residues. CDR3 in amino acids: CSVGQGTYEKLFF. CDR3 bases: TGCAGCGTTGGCCAGGGCACTTACGAAAAACTGTTTTTT.

On this clone: Other DNA sequences within the sample encode an identical CDR3. J is TRBJ2-2 and V is TRBV2, with a tentative D call TRBD1 (6 bases). The germline V and J ends were trimmed by 6 bases and 2 bases, with 10 bases remaining between them. The length of the CDR3 is 14 residues. Germline values: CDR1 SNHLY, CDR2 FYNNEI. The DNA for the CDR3 is TGTGCCAGCAGGGGACAAGTCAACACCGGGGAGCTGTTTTTT. Translating it yields CASRGQVNTGELFF.

The chain couples TRBV10-3 to TRBJ2-5; TRBD2 matches 7 bases. The germline CDR1 and CDR2 sequences are ENHRY and SYGVKD. This CDR3 is built from 13 residues. The J segment lost 5 bases and the V segment lost 10 bases, leaving 10 bases of the junction unmatched. DNA of the CDR3: TGTGCCACGGCCGGCGGGGGAGAGGAGACCCAGTACTTC. Translating gives CATAGGGEETQYF.

This sequence joins TRBV7-8 and TRBJ2-1, with TRBD2 as a possible D gene (6 bases). V lost 6 bases to trimming and J lost 2 bases, with 14 bases between them. Germline lookup yields CDR1 SGHVS and CDR2 FQNEAQ. The CDR3 is 15 amino acids. Here the CDR3 DNA reads TGTGCCAGCAGTCAGCTAGCGTCGCCCTACAATGAGCAGTTCTTC. Amino acids: CASSQLASPYNEQFF. Based on the CDR3 plus reference TRBV7-8 and TRBJ2-1, the full variable domain is GAGVSQSPRYKVAKRGQDVALRCDPISGHVSLFWYQQALGQGPEFLTYFQNEAQLDKSGLPSDRFFAERPEGSVSTLKIQRTQQEDSAVYLCASSQLASPYNEQFFGPGTRLTVL.

The chain has TRBV6-1 and TRBJ1-5; no firm D call. The CDR3 loop spans 14 amino acids. The germline V and J ends were trimmed by 6 bases and 2 bases, with 11 bases remaining between them. The germline gives CDR1 MNHNS, CDR2 SASEGT. The CDR3 region has the DNA TGTGCCAGCAGGGGGAGCGGGGGCAATCAGCCCCAGCATTTT. Amino acids: CASRGSGGNQPQHF.